Below are 31 T cell receptor beta chains sequenced from a single sample in a study of T cell repertoires in cytomegalovirus infection. TCRdb recomputed calls from the reads with MiXCR, one row per CDR3 protein. The table lists roughly 49,000 distinct CDR3 sequences, roughly 20% of them singletons. Their recognized antigens are unknown. The sample in question was CD8+ T cells from cultured PBMCs, obtained from culture after CMV antigen stimulation. The origin of the receptors is a human donor in good health (CMV status not recorded). Some clones in this sample may be carry-over from other donors' samples.

V is TRBV7-9 and J is TRBJ2-7, with a possible D match to TRBD2 (5 bases). Germline lookup yields CDR1 SEHNR and CDR2 FQNEAQ (reference sequence). The CDR3 covers 13 residues. V lost 5 bases and J 6 bases, leaving 14 bases between the germline ends. As DNA, the CDR3 is TGTGCCAGCAGCGTTCCGGGAACGGCCGAGCAGTACTTC. It yields the protein CASSVPGTAEQYF.

The chain carries TRBV14 and TRBJ1-1, with 7 positions matching TRBD1. This CDR3 comprises 16 residues. Per the germline V gene, CDR1 is SGHDN and CDR2 is FVKESK. After removal of 2 bases from V and 0 bases from J, the junction contained 6 bases not matched to a gene. CDR3 region: CASSQRGRGMNTEAFF. The CDR3 DNA is TGTGCCAGCAGCCAACGCGGCAGGGGGATGAACACTGAAGCTTTCTTT.

The CDR3 is CSVEDRTSGVAGEFF. The CDR3 coding sequence is TGCAGCGTTGAAGACCGGACTAGCGGGGTTGCTGGGGAGTTCTTC. The V call is TRBV29-1, the J call TRBJ2-1; 12 bases are a match to TRBD2. This CDR3 is 15 amino acids long. Trimming took 0 bases from V and 14 from J; bases not matched to a gene: 11. The germline V gene encodes CDR1 SQVTM and CDR2 ANQGSEA.

V usage is TRBV7-6 and J usage is TRBJ1-1, with 11 bases fitting TRBD1. CDR1 and CDR2 from the germline V gene are SGHVS and FNYEAQ. CDR3 length equals 18 residues. V was clipped by 4 bases and J by 7 bases; unmatched bases: 17. CDR3: CASSSILVGQGAPGEAFF. The CDR3 DNA sequence: TGTGCCAGCAGCTCGATTTTGGTAGGACAGGGGGCGCCGGGTGAAGCTTTCTTT.

This clonotype was picked up a small number of times. The chain employs TRBV7-2 and TRBJ2-7, with D maybe TRBD2 (6 bases). The germline CDR1 and CDR2 sequences are SGHTA and FQGNSA. Trimming removed 5 bases from V and 1 base from J, with 15 bases in between. The CDR3 sequence is 15 residues long. The chain's CDR3 is CASSQWGGESYEQYF. In DNA, the CDR3 is TGTGCCAGCAGCCAATGGGGCGGGGAATCCTACGAGCAGTACTTC.

This clonotype was seen a few times. The chain couples TRBV7-2 to TRBJ2-2; no reliable D call. The germline V gene encodes CDR1 SGHTA and CDR2 FQGNSA. The CDR3 totals 14 residues. The V gene lost 1 base and the J gene lost 5 bases, with 8 bases spanning the gap. The CDR3 nucleotides read TGTGCCAGCAGCTTAGGGTACCAAACCGGGGAGCTGTTTTTT. Translated: CASSLGYQTGELFF.

This chain joins TRBV7-3 and TRBJ2-2; D is possibly TRBD1 (6 bases). This CDR3 has 15 residues. Germline lookup yields CDR1 SGHTA and CDR2 FQGTGA. The V end was cut by 5 bases, the J end by 5 bases, with 15 bases between. The CDR3 bases are TGTGCCAGCAGCCGTGGGCAGGGGCGGACCGGGGAGCTGTTTTTT. It yields the protein CASSRGQGRTGELFF. The full variable domain, with the rest looked up from reference TRBV7-3 and TRBJ2-2, is GAGVSQTPSNKVTEKGKYVELRCDPISGHTALYWYRQSLGQGPEFLIYFQGTGAADDSGLPNDRFFAVRPEGSVSTLKIQRTERGDSAVYLCASSRGQGRTGELFFGEGSRLTVL.

This chain joins TRBV6-6 and TRBJ2-7; D is undetermined. Germline assignment: CDR1 MNHNY and CDR2 SVGAGI (reference sequence). The CDR3 spans 15 residues. V lost 5 bases and J 2 bases, leaving 16 bases between the germline ends. The CDR3 DNA follows: TGTGCCAGCAGTCTTGACTCTTCCCGGGCCTACGAGCAGTACTTC. As protein: CASSLDSSRAYEQYF.

The chain links TRBV12-5 to TRBJ2-5; D is ambiguous. V lost 4 bases and J 1 base, leaving 10 bases between the germline ends. The CDR3 spans 14 residues. Germline CDR1 is LGHNT and CDR2 is FRNRAP. CDR3 DNA: TGTGCTAGTGGTTCCCCTCCGGTCCAAGAGACCCAGTACTTC. This sequence encodes CASGSPPVQETQYF.

In this sample, this clonotype turned up a few times. In DNA form, the CDR3 reads TGTGCCAGCAGTAGGATGCAAGGATCTAACACTGAAGCTTTCTTT. It translates to CASSRMQGSNTEAFF. V gene TRBV27 combines with J gene TRBJ1-1; no clear D gene. V was pared by 5 bases and J by 2 bases, with 15 bases between. Per the germline V gene, CDR1 is MNHEY and CDR2 is SMNVEV (reference sequence). This CDR3 has 15 amino acids.

The V call is TRBV2, the J call TRBJ1-5; 10 bases align to TRBD1. Trimming took 9 bases from V and 5 from J; bases not matched to a gene: 4. The germline V gene encodes CDR1 SNHLY and CDR2 FYNNEI. The CDR3 length is 13 residues. CDR3 coding DNA: TGTGCCAGTGAGGGACAGGGGTATCAGCCCCAGCATTTT. Translating gives CASEGQGYQPQHF.

This clonotype appeared a few times. The chain recombines TRBV7-2 with TRBJ1-6; 8 bases are a match to TRBD1. From germline, CDR1 is SGHTA and CDR2 FQGNSA. V trimming: 4 bases; J trimming: 6 bases; junction bases outside the gene matches: 8. This CDR3 is built from 16 residues. The DNA of the CDR3 is TGTGCCAGCAGCTGGGGGCAGGGGGCAAGTAATTCACCCCTCCACTTT. This sequence encodes CASSWGQGASNSPLHF.

There are a few counts of this clonotype. This rearrangement joins TRBV7-2 to TRBJ2-3; 11 positions agree with TRBD2. The trim removed 1 base at V and 5 bases at J, leaving 11 bases unmatched. This CDR3 region has 18 residues. Germline V gene lookup returns CDR1 SGHTA and CDR2 FQGNSA. CDR3 bases: TGTGCCAGCAGCTTAGATAGGCCTAGCGGGGGGCGAGGAGATACGCAGTATTTT. Amino acid sequence: CASSLDRPSGGRGDTQYF.

This rearrangement joins TRBV9 to TRBJ2-7; D might be TRBD1 or TRBD2, each matching 5 bases. CDR1 SGDLS and CDR2 YYNGEE come from the germline V gene. Trimming left V 4 bases short and J 0 bases short, with 8 bases between. The CDR3 spans 13 residues. The CDR3 DNA sequence: TGTGCCAGCAGCCACGGGACCTCCTACGAGCAGTACTTC. It is translated as CASSHGTSYEQYF.

The sample holds a few counts of this clonotype. The rearrangement links TRBV7-2 to TRBJ1-2; D is ambiguous. The germline V gene encodes CDR1 SGHTA and CDR2 FQGNSA. The CDR3 covers 15 residues. Trimming removed 5 bases at V and 8 bases at J, with 21 bases between. CDR3 nucleotides: TGTGCCAGCAGCCAAAGACATAACTTCATCGACGGCTACACCTTC. Translated: CASSQRHNFIDGYTF.

This chain links TRBV7-9 with TRBJ2-4; D possibly corresponds to TRBD1 (6 bases). V gave up 1 base and J gave up 8 bases, with 12 bases separating them. The CDR3 consists of 14 residues. Germline V gives CDR1 SEHNR, CDR2 FQNEAQ (reference sequence). CDR3 in amino acids: CASSLGSRGDIQYF. DNA for the CDR3: TGTGCCAGCAGCTTAGGGTCCAGGGGAGACATTCAGTACTTC.

The chain combines TRBV7-6 with TRBJ2-3, with TRBD2 matching 12 bases. In germline, CDR1 is SGHVS, CDR2 FNYEAQ. The ends lost 2 bases at V and 7 bases at J; junction bases unmatched: 7. CDR3 size: 16 residues. For the CDR3, the DNA is TGTGCCAGCAGCTTACCCAGACTAGCGGGGGTTAATACGCAGTATTTT. Amino acids: CASSLPRLAGVNTQYF.

The V and J genes are TRBV27 and TRBJ2-2, with TRBD2 matching 9 bases. This CDR3 has 17 residues. Losses at the gene ends were 1 base for V and 0 bases for J; bases not matched to a gene: 3. Germline loops: CDR1 MNHEY, CDR2 SMNVEV (reference sequence). This CDR3 reads CASSLLAGGTNTGELFF. Written as DNA, the CDR3 is TGTGCCAGCAGTTTATTGGCGGGGGGGACGAACACCGGGGAGCTGTTTTTT.

The rearrangement uses TRBV7-2 and TRBJ1-1, with D hard to call. Germline values: CDR1 SGHTA, CDR2 FQGNSA. There are 16 residues in the CDR3. V lost 4 bases to trimming and J lost 5 bases, with 20 bases between them. The CDR3 sequence: CASSSPIGPRETEAFF. The CDR3 bases are TGTGCCAGCAGCTCCCCTATAGGGCCCCGGGAGACTGAAGCTTTCTTT.

This clonotype occurred a few times. The gene calls are TRBV29-1 and TRBJ2-1; 10 bases are shared with TRBD2. V lost 3 bases, J lost 7 bases, and 15 bases stayed unmatched. CDR1 is SQVTM and CDR2 is ANQGSEA in the germline V gene. The CDR3 sequence is 17 residues long. The CDR3 bases are TGCAGCGTTGATGGGGGTTCCCTAGCGGGAGTGAGGAATGAGCAGTTCTTC. This codes for CSVDGGSLAGVRNEQFF.

This clonotype was picked up a small number of times. The chain is built from TRBV7-9 and TRBJ2-3; the D is unclear. The V end lost 5 bases, the J end lost 7 bases, and 4 bases lay between the germline ends. The CDR3 contains 10 residues. CDR1 SEHNR and CDR2 FQNEAQ come from the germline V gene (reference sequence). The CDR3 nucleotides read TGTGCCAGCAGCCGGCATACGCAGTATTTT. As protein: CASSRHTQYF.

The table lists this clonotype with a few counts. J is TRBJ1-4 and V is TRBV28, with 11 positions matching TRBD1. Germline V gives CDR1 MDHEN, CDR2 SYDVKM. The V segment lost 2 bases and the J segment 8 bases; nucleotides outside the gene matches: 7. This CDR3 has 16 amino acids. The DNA for the CDR3 is TGTGCCAGCAGTTTAAGGAGGGGGACAGGGGGGGAAAAACTGTTTTTT. Encoded protein: CASSLRRGTGGEKLFF.

This clonotype has ten or more counts. The V call is TRBV7-2, the J call TRBJ1-1, with unresolved D. The CDR3 runs 14 residues. Trimming pared 1 base from V and 8 bases from J, leaving 14 bases between. Germline V gene lookup returns CDR1 SGHTA and CDR2 FQGNSA. CDR3 DNA sequence: TGTGCCAGCAGCTTAGTACCCAGCGTGGCCGAAGCTTTCTTT. The encoded protein is CASSLVPSVAEAFF.

The J gene is TRBJ2-7, the V gene TRBV6-2 or TRBV6-3, with 8 bases that match TRBD2. CDR1 is MNHEY, CDR2 SVGEGT, per germline. The CDR3 is 17 residues long. The junction had 10 bases not matched to a gene; V was cut back by 0 bases and J by 3 bases. The CDR3 spells CASSYSRLIGGDYEQYF. DNA of the CDR3: TGTGCCAGCAGTTACTCCCGACTAATCGGGGGGGACTACGAGCAGTACTTC.

The V and J genes are TRBV30 and TRBJ1-2, with D unclear. Trimming took 6 bases from V and 4 from J, leaving 9 bases between them. This CDR3 is 11 amino acids long. Germline loops: CDR1 GTSNPN, CDR2 SVGIG (reference sequence). The CDR3, as DNA: TGTGCCTGCCTCGTAGGCTATGGCTACACCTTC. Residues: CACLVGYGYTF.

The genes are TRBV11-2 and TRBJ2-3; D is possibly TRBD2 (5 bases). Germline values: CDR1 SGHAT, CDR2 FQNNGV. The CDR3 spans 17 residues. Trimming removed 1 base from V and 4 bases from J, with 18 bases in between. The CDR3 DNA follows: TGTGCCAGCAGCTTAGTTTATCGGGGTTGGAGGCCAGATACGCAGTATTTT. Its protein is CASSLVYRGWRPDTQYF.

This clonotype was observed a handful of times. The chain is built from TRBV27 and TRBJ2-3; D not resolved. This CDR3 spans 16 amino acids. Germline CDR1 is MNHEY and CDR2 is SMNVEV (reference sequence). V was clipped by 0 bases and J by 0 bases, with 10 bases between them. The CDR3: CASSLSQAKSTDTQYF. The CDR3 DNA reads as TGTGCCAGCAGTTTATCGCAGGCCAAAAGCACAGATACGCAGTATTTT.

This clonotype was counted only a few times. This chain joins TRBV11-1 and TRBJ2-5; D possibly corresponds to TRBD2 (6 bases). Germline V gene sequence: CDR1 SGHAT, CDR2 FQDESV (reference sequence). V was trimmed by 6 bases and J by 2 bases, leaving 28 bases between them. The CDR3 length is 19 residues. CDR3 sequence: CASRLRWRAGDPRQETQYF. In nucleotides, the CDR3 is TGTGCCAGCAGATTAAGATGGCGAGCGGGCGACCCCCGACAAGAGACCCAGTACTTC. The full variable domain, in which reference TRBV11-1 and TRBJ2-5 provide the parts outside the CDR3, is EAEVAQSPRYKITEKSQAVAFWCDPISGHATLYWYRQILGQGPELLVQFQDESVVDDSQLPKDRFSAERLKGVDSTLKIQPAELGDSAMYLCASRLRWRAGDPRQETQYFGPGTRLLVL.

This chain links TRBV12-3 or TRBV12-4 with TRBJ2-7, with D unresolved. V lost 3 bases and J lost 1, with 4 bases in between. The CDR3 runs 12 residues. This CDR3 is CASSFGSYEQYF. The DNA of the CDR3 is TGTGCCAGCAGTTTCGGGTCCTACGAGCAGTACTTC.

This clonotype occurred a few times. This CDR3 is CASSLGGQGNYGYTF. In DNA, the CDR3 is TGTGCCAGCAGCTTAGGGGGACAGGGGAACTATGGCTACACCTTC. V gene TRBV7-2 combines with J gene TRBJ1-2; 10 nucleotides match TRBD1. CDR1 SGHTA and CDR2 FQGNSA come from the germline V gene. V shed 1 base and J 2 bases; nucleotides not matched to a gene: 1. The CDR3 contains 15 residues.

V usage is TRBV7-8 and J usage is TRBJ2-7; D possibly corresponds to TRBD1 (6 bases). The V gene's germline CDR1 is SGHVS and CDR2 FQNEAQ. There are 18 residues in the CDR3. The ends were cut back, 0 bases at V and 2 bases at J, with 20 bases in the middle. The chain's CDR3 is CASSLAVRTGSSAYEQYF. In nucleotides, the CDR3 is TGTGCCAGCAGCTTAGCGGTCCGAACAGGGTCCTCGGCCTACGAGCAGTACTTC.